Listed below are T cell receptor beta chains from one sample, sequenced in a study of blood T cell repertoires in COVID-19. Profiling relied on immunoSEQ multiplex PCR, and the TCRdb table lists in-frame clones only, not all of them. This table has 55,000 or so clones, 90% appearing once. Sequencing used peripheral blood. The receptors shown here come from a man in his forties with acute or convalescent COVID-19. Each CDR3 is given without its conserved first and last residue.

j_call cdr3_length v_call cdr3_aa
TRBJ2-1 11 TRBV5-1 ASSWEGSNEQF
TRBJ2-2 13 TRBV5-1 ASGGIAGEAGELF
TRBJ1-3 13 TRBV29-1 SVESPLSSGNTIY
TRBJ2-2 15 TRBV19 ASSILAGVYTAGELF
TRBJ2-3 11 TRBV7-2 ASSFPGVDTQY
TRBJ1-2 11 TRBV6-5 ASKWTGSYGYT
TRBJ1-2 16 TRBV3-1/TRBV3-2 ASSPSTGTGTLNYGYT
TRBJ1-1 10 TRBV28 ASSLSAGEAF
TRBJ1-3 15 TRBV4-1 ASSQDPHRNSGNTIY
TRBJ1-3 13 TRBV18 ASSPPTGPGNTIY
TRBJ1-2 10 TRBV10-2 ASRGQNYGYT
TRBJ2-1 13 TRBV11-3 ASNVGGSGSNEQF
TRBJ2-1 13 TRBV5-1 ASSLLAGGTREQF
TRBJ1-1 12 TRBV7-9 ASSLGQLNTEAF
TRBJ1-1 15 TRBV6-4 ASSANRGRAMNTEAF
TRBJ2-1 14 TRBV4-2 ASSQVAGGPANEQF
TRBJ2-1 13 TRBV3-1/TRBV3-2 ASSQVTGGYNEQF
TRBJ2-1 12 TRBV2 ARRGLAAYNEQF
TRBJ2-7 12 TRBV27 ASSWSQAGGEQY
TRBJ2-7 14 TRBV10-3 AISDPTSGRAGEQY
TRBJ2-3 14 TRBV6-1 ASSETSGSMEDTQY
TRBJ2-5 11 TRBV19 ASSISGQETQY
TRBJ2-1 13 TRBV5-1 ASSLARGQGVEQF
TRBJ1-5 12 TRBV5-5 ASTLGTGDAPQH
TRBJ2-3 13 TRBV5-1 ASSLVGTRTDTQY
TRBJ1-5 13 TRBV7-2 ASSLVGGVNQPQH
TRBJ2-7 15 TRBV5-5 ASSLKTGSYFGYEQY
TRBJ2-7 11 TRBV27 ASSLTRTYEQY
TRBJ2-7 10 TRBV6-5 ASRRASGEQY
TRBJ2-2 11 TRBV12-3/TRBV12-4 ASSLFSGNELF
TRBJ2-5 10 TRBV14 ASSQLGETQY
TRBJ2-2 13 TRBV6-1 ASSERGRDTGELF
TRBJ1-5 13 TRBV5-5 ASSSAGTASQPQH
TRBJ2-1 13 TRBV10-3 AISESMLAGVDQF
TRBJ1-6 15 TRBV5-4 ASSPDGGPQSYSPLH
TRBJ2-5 14 TRBV18 ASSPRGGQGQETQY
TRBJ2-7 9 TRBV19 ASSNGYEQY
TRBJ1-1 11 TRBV7-9 ASADRGNTEAF
TRBJ2-5 14 TRBV24-1 ATSDLGHRGRETQY
TRBJ1-6 18 TRBV11-3 ASSLDRSQGNGVFNSPLH
TRBJ2-1 12 TRBV19 ASSMGTLFNEQF
TRBJ2-1 14 TRBV9 ASSVGTSFPYNEQF
TRBJ1-1 11 TRBV29-1 SVAAGVNTEAF
TRBJ1-5 13 TRBV18 ASSPWTGDYQPQH
TRBJ1-5 11 TRBV19 ASSTPGDQPQH
TRBJ1-2 14 TRBV5-5 ASSFTGTHTGDGYT
TRBJ1-2 15 TRBV6-2/TRBV6-3 ASSSYSSRGGDYGYT
TRBJ1-5 15 TRBV4-2 ASSQGSAGRFNQPQH
TRBJ2-7 13 TRBV19 ASSISTSGTYEQY
TRBJ1-1 12 TRBV5-1 ASSLGAVNTEAF
TRBJ2-5 14 TRBV5-5 ASSPWTSGLQETQY
TRBJ2-1 13 TRBV6-5 ASSSTRAAAGEQF